The 31 T cell receptor beta chains reported below all come from one sample, sequenced in a study of technical replicates of blood from a few donors. Here immunoSEQ multiplex PCR was the method, and the copy in TCRdb shows in-frame clones only, minus some. The data show some 71,000 clones, about 97% seen once. What was sequenced was T cells isolated from PBMCs. These receptors were obtained from a human donor in good health.

The chain recombines TRBV2 with TRBJ1-4; D is unclear. The V gene lost 2 bases and the J gene lost 8 bases, with 15 bases spanning the gap. The CDR3 is 15 residues long. Germline V gene data show CDR1 as SNHLY and CDR2 as FYNNEI. CDR3 nucleotides: TGTGCCAGCAGTGAACTTGAGGGCGCTAGGGAAAAACTGTTTTTT. This translates into CASSELEGAREKLFF. Based on the CDR3 plus reference TRBV2 and TRBJ1-4, the full variable domain is EPEVTQTPSHQVTQMGQEVILRCVPISNHLYFYWYRQILGQKVEFLVSFYNNEISEKSEIFDDQFSVERPDGSNFTLKIRSTKLEDSAMYFCASSELEGAREKLFFGSGTQLSVL.

The chain has TRBV11-1 and TRBJ2-5, with TRBD2 matching 9 bases. The CDR3 sequence is 14 residues long. In germline, CDR1 is SGHAT, CDR2 FQDESV (reference sequence). Losses at the gene ends were 8 bases for V and 4 bases for J; bases not matched to a gene: 8. DNA for the CDR3: TGTGCCAGCGCTCTAGCGGGATGGGTAGAGACCCAGTACTTC. The encoded protein is CASALAGWVETQYF.

The V call is TRBV4-1, the J call TRBJ2-7, with a possible D match to TRBD2 (6 bases). This CDR3 spans 14 amino acids. Between the trimmed V and J ends, which lost 0 bases and 3 bases, there was a span of 9 bases. The germline V gene encodes CDR1 MGHRA and CDR2 YSYEKL. CDR3 nucleotide sequence: TGCGCCAGCAGCCAAGAAGGCGGGATCTACGAGCAGTACTTC. As protein: CASSQEGGIYEQYF.

In its sample, this clone was seen once. This rearrangement joins TRBV27 to TRBJ2-7; 7 bases align to TRBD2. Germline V lookup: CDR1 MNHEY, CDR2 SMNVEV (reference sequence). Unmatched junction bases numbered 12, after V lost 3 bases and J lost 4 bases. CDR3 length equals 16 residues. The DNA for the CDR3 is TGTGCCAGCAGTTTCAGCTTTGGCGGGAGATCGTACGAGCAGTACTTC. It codes for CASSFSFGGRSYEQYF.

The chain combines TRBV5-1 with TRBJ2-5, with D possibly TRBD2 on 6 matching bases. Germline-derived CDR1 and CDR2 are SGHRS and YFSETQ. The CDR3 length is 15 residues. V gave up 0 bases and J gave up 7 bases, with 16 bases separating them. CDR3 nucleotides: TGCGCCAGCAGCTTGGACACGGGGGATATAGTGACCCAGTACTTC. As protein: CASSLDTGDIVTQYF.

The genes are TRBV10-3 and TRBJ1-1; D is perhaps TRBD1 (6 bases). This CDR3 comprises 15 residues. Germline V CDR1 and CDR2: ENHRY, SYGVKD. Deletions cut 11 bases from V and 4 bases from J, with 23 bases between. CDR3 protein: CAFGPKSGVVTEAFF. CDR3 DNA: TGTGCCTTTGGGCCCAAATCAGGGGTAGTCACTGAAGCTTTCTTT.

The chain combines TRBV14 with TRBJ2-7; D remains ambiguous. CDR3 length equals 15 residues. Germline V CDR1 and CDR2: SGHDN, FVKESK. V gave up 1 base and J gave up 3 bases, with 13 bases separating them. CDR3 sequence (DNA): TGTGCCAGCAGCCAAGGTTTAGGCCCTAGCTACGAGCAGTACTTC. It yields the protein CASSQGLGPSYEQYF. Looking up the rest from reference TRBV14 and TRBJ2-7 gives the full variable domain: EAGVTQFPSHSVIEKGQTVTLRCDPISGHDNLYWYRRVMGKEIKFLLHFVKESKQDESGMPNNRFLAERTGGTYSTLKVQPAELEDSGVYFCASSQGLGPSYEQYFGPGTRLTVT.

The sample holds one count of this clone. The chain uses TRBV5-1 and TRBJ1-2; TRBD1 agrees at 7 bases. CDR3 size: 13 residues. The germline V gene encodes CDR1 SGHRS and CDR2 YFSETQ. Trimming cost V 4 bases and J 8 bases; bases outside gene matches: 8. CDR3 region: CASSIQGWGGYTF. As DNA, the CDR3 is TGCGCCAGCAGCATACAGGGGTGGGGAGGCTACACCTTC.

The CDR3 DNA is TGCAGCGTAAGAGTTAGTAGGCGGGAGACCCAGTACTTC. Residues: CSVRVSRRETQYF. V and J are TRBV29-1 and TRBJ2-5; D is ambiguous. Trimming took 6 bases from V and 5 from J, leaving 16 bases between them. The germline V gene encodes CDR1 SQVTM and CDR2 ANQGSEA. CDR3 size: 13 residues.

Here the CDR3 DNA reads TGTGCCAGCAGCTTACAGGGGGACTATGGCTACACCTTC. This encodes CASSLQGDYGYTF. This chain joins TRBV7-9 and TRBJ1-2; 7 bases map to TRBD1. The germline V gene encodes CDR1 SEHNR and CDR2 FQNEAQ (reference sequence). V lost 2 bases, J lost 3 bases, and 0 bases stayed unmatched. This CDR3 spans 13 amino acids.

The J gene is TRBJ2-1, the V gene TRBV2; 9 bases are shared with TRBD1. Germline-derived CDR1 and CDR2 are SNHLY and FYNNEI. This CDR3 has 15 amino acids. The V gene end was trimmed by 6 bases and the J gene end by 4 bases; junction bases not matched to a gene: 7. In nucleotides, the CDR3 is TGTGCCAGCAGACTACAGGGGGCAAGGTACAATGAGCAGTTCTTC. The encoded protein is CASRLQGARYNEQFF.

The J gene is TRBJ2-7, the V gene TRBV20-1, with 10 bases identical to TRBD1. The CDR3 loop spans 11 amino acids. Germline CDR1 is DFQATT and CDR2 is SNEGSKA (reference sequence). CDR3 in amino acids: CRGTGDYEQYF. The CDR3 nucleotides are TGCAGGGGGACAGGGGATTACGAGCAGTACTTC.

The chain recombines TRBV18 with TRBJ2-1; D gene unclear. The germline CDR1 and CDR2 sequences are KGHSH and LQKENI. The CDR3 consists of 12 residues. V gave up 4 bases and J gave up 8 bases, with 9 bases separating them. This CDR3 is CASSRSSDEQFF. For the CDR3, the DNA is TGTGCCAGCTCACGCAGCAGCGATGAGCAGTTCTTC.

The genes are TRBV7-7 and TRBJ1-4, with no clear D. Germline CDR1 SSHAT, CDR2 FNYEAQ (reference sequence). V lost 1 base to trimming and J lost 8 bases, with 8 bases between them. This CDR3 is built from 13 residues. This CDR3 is CASSLGAGEKLFF. The DNA for the CDR3 is TGTGCCAGCAGCTTAGGTGCGGGGGAAAAACTGTTTTTT.

The rearrangement joins TRBV2 to TRBJ1-1, with a tentative D call TRBD1 (6 bases). The CDR3 is 14 amino acids. Per germline, CDR1 SNHLY and CDR2 FYNNEI. The V and J ends lost 3 bases and 10 bases respectively, with 18 bases between them. CDR3 sequence reads: CASSDEPRGGGAFF. CDR3 nucleotide sequence: TGTGCCAGCAGTGATGAGCCGAGGGGGGGAGGAGCTTTCTTT.

This chain links TRBV7-2 with TRBJ2-7; D might be TRBD1 (5 bases). This CDR3 spans 13 amino acids. Germline-derived CDR1 and CDR2 are SGHTA and FQGNSA. V lost 0 bases, J lost 4 bases, and 7 bases lay in between. As DNA, the CDR3 is TGTGCCAGCAGCTTAGCCAACAGGTACGAGCAGTACTTC. Translating gives CASSLANRYEQYF.

V and J are TRBV28 and TRBJ1-1; 8 bases match TRBD1. CDR1 is MDHEN, CDR2 SYDVKM, per germline. This CDR3 comprises 11 residues. The trim removed 6 bases at V and 10 bases at J, leaving 4 bases unmatched. The CDR3 region is CASSPGGAAFF. DNA for the CDR3: TGTGCCAGCAGCCCAGGGGGCGCAGCTTTCTTT. Variable domain in full (rest from reference TRBV28 and TRBJ1-1): DVKVTQSSRYLVKRTGEKVFLECVQDMDHENMFWYRQDPGLGLRLIYFSYDVKMKEKGDIPEGYSVSREKKERFSLILESASTNQTSMYLCASSPGGAAFFGQGTRLTVV.

This chain uses TRBV5-8 with TRBJ1-5; D not resolved. V was cut by 4 bases and J by 7 bases, with 12 bases left in between. This CDR3 is 13 amino acids long. Germline V gives CDR1 SGHTS, CDR2 YDEGEE. CDR3 loop: CASSPSLRQPQHF. The CDR3 DNA reads TGTGCCAGCAGCCCCAGTCTGCGGCAGCCCCAGCATTTT.

The rearrangement joins TRBV30 to TRBJ1-1, with 7 bases that match TRBD1. J was trimmed by 7 bases and V by 2 bases; bases with no gene match: 10. The CDR3 has 14 residues. Germline loops: CDR1 GTSNPN, CDR2 SVGIG (reference sequence). The CDR3 reads CAWSTPTGIGEAFF. The DNA for the CDR3 is TGTGCCTGGAGTACCCCGACAGGGATCGGTGAAGCTTTCTTT.

For the CDR3, the DNA is TGCGCCAGCAGCCAAAAAACTAGCCTTGTAGAGACCCAGTACTTC. Translation gives CASSQKTSLVETQYF. This rearrangement joins TRBV4-1 to TRBJ2-5, with D possibly matching TRBD2 (6 bases). In germline, CDR1 is MGHRA, CDR2 YSYEKL. Trimming left V 2 bases short and J 4 bases short, with 14 bases between. The CDR3 sequence is 15 residues long.

J is TRBJ1-2 and V is TRBV25-1; TRBD1 matches 8 bases. Germline CDR1 is MGHDK and CDR2 is SYGVNS. The length of the CDR3 is 17 residues. V lost 1 base to trimming and J lost 4 bases; unmatched junction nucleotides: 11. The CDR3 reads CASSELQGAKYGYGYTF. The CDR3 DNA follows: TGTGCCAGCAGTGAATTGCAGGGGGCGAAGTATGGCTATGGCTACACCTTC.

The J gene is TRBJ1-1, the V gene TRBV6-6; D is unclear. Germline CDR1 is MNHNY and CDR2 is SVGAGI (reference sequence). The CDR3 is 14 amino acids. V was clipped by 2 bases and J by 1 base, with 8 bases between them. The CDR3 loop reads CASSYEEGNTEAFF. The CDR3 DNA follows: TGTGCCAGCAGTTACGAGGAGGGGAACACTGAAGCTTTCTTT.

This rearrangement joins TRBV9 to TRBJ2-1; TRBD2 matches 9 bases. The V gene end was trimmed by 6 bases and the J gene end by 3 bases; junction bases not matched to a gene: 13. Germline CDR1 SGDLS, CDR2 YYNGEE. The CDR3 loop spans 17 amino acids. The CDR3 sequence is CASTPMGGTSHYNEQFF. CDR3 DNA: TGTGCCAGCACCCCCATGGGAGGGACTAGCCACTACAATGAGCAGTTCTTC.

This clone was observed a single time. The chain links TRBV4-1 to TRBJ2-7; 9 bases are a match to TRBD2. CDR3 length equals 15 residues. Trimming at V came to 0 bases and at J to 4 bases, leaving 4 bases not matched to a gene. The germline V gene encodes CDR1 MGHRA and CDR2 YSYEKL. The CDR3 DNA is TGCGCCAGCAGCCAAGATAGTAGCGGGAGATACGAGCAGTACTTC. It is translated as CASSQDSSGRYEQYF.

This chain joins TRBV7-9 and TRBJ2-1; 9 bases are a match to TRBD2. The CDR3 contains 15 residues. J lost 3 bases, V lost 2 bases, and 2 bases had no gene match. Per germline, CDR1 SEHNR and CDR2 FQNEAQ (reference sequence). In DNA, the CDR3 is TGTGCCAGCAGCTTACGGCGGGGGGGCTACAATGAGCAGTTCTTC. This gives the protein CASSLRRGGYNEQFF. The full variable domain, rest sourced from reference TRBV7-9 and TRBJ2-1, is DTGVSQNPRHKITKRGQNVTFRCDPISEHNRLYWYRQTLGQGPEFLTYFQNEAQLEKSRLLSDRFSAERPKGSFSTLEIQRTEQGDSAMYLCASSLRRGGYNEQFFGPGTRLTVL.

The chain links TRBV30 to TRBJ2-7, with D tentatively TRBD2 (6 bases). Germline V gene data show CDR1 as GTSNPN and CDR2 as SVGIG (reference sequence). V was trimmed by 1 base and J by 2 bases, leaving 12 bases between them. This CDR3 is 14 amino acids long. In DNA, the CDR3 is TGTGCCTGGAGTGGAGGGACTTATACCTACGAGCAGTACTTC. It encodes CAWSGGTYTYEQYF.

The chain employs TRBV5-1 and TRBJ2-7; 9 nucleotides match TRBD1. Losses at the gene ends were 4 bases for V and 6 bases for J; bases not matched to a gene: 8. Per germline, CDR1 SGHRS and CDR2 YFSETQ. This CDR3 is built from 14 residues. CDR3: CASSTGQGPGEQYF. In DNA, the CDR3 is TGCGCCAGCAGCACCGGACAGGGGCCAGGCGAGCAGTACTTC.

This clone was recorded once. CDR3 DNA sequence: TGCGCCAGCAGCTTGGATGGGGCGCAGGGTGATACGCAGTATTTT. This gives the protein CASSLDGAQGDTQYF. The V and J genes are TRBV5-1 and TRBJ2-3; TRBD1 might be the D (5 bases). This CDR3 has 15 residues. Germline CDR1 and CDR2: SGHRS and YFSETQ. Trimming shortened V by 0 bases and J by 6 bases, and 14 bases separated the two germline ends.

This chain joins TRBV19 and TRBJ2-5; 9 bases align to TRBD2. Germline V gene data show CDR1 as LNHDA and CDR2 as SQIVND (reference sequence). Unmatched junction bases numbered 1, after V lost 8 bases and J lost 0 bases. The CDR3 is 13 amino acids. The CDR3: CASGTSHQETQYF. The CDR3 coding sequence is TGTGCCAGTGGGACTAGCCACCAAGAGACCCAGTACTTC.

Remarks on this clone: The germline gene is not matched at one end of the junction; a read error may be the cause. The chain recombines TRBV5-1 with TRBJ1-2; TRBD1 matches at 7 bases. Germline V lookup: CDR1 SGHRS, CDR2 YFSETQ. The length of the CDR3 is 14 residues. The CDR3 nucleotides read TGCGCCAGCAGGTTGGATACAGGGGCCTATGGCTACACCTTC. Protein: CASRLDTGAYGYTF.

The chain links TRBV6-1 to TRBJ1-2; the match to TRBD1 covers 7 bases. The CDR3 has 13 amino acids. The junction had 7 bases not matched to a gene; V was cut back by 4 bases and J by 8 bases. The germline CDR1 and CDR2 sequences are MNHNS and SASEGT. CDR3 sequence reads: CASSVDRDLGYTF. The CDR3 DNA reads TGTGCCAGCAGTGTAGACAGGGACCTGGGCTACACCTTC.